Listed here are 5 T cell receptor beta chains from one sample, sequenced in a study of blood T cells in healthy people across ages. PCR was performed a second time for about 7 to 11 cycles using a sample-barcoded 5' primer and a J-beta primer mix. Using its own MiXCR run on the 5' RACE reads, TCRdb lists one record per CDR3 protein. The data hold about a million distinct CDR3 sequences, with around two fifths observed a single time. Sequenced input: blood. Source of these receptors: a young man in good health.

This clonotype has only a few counts. V usage is TRBV20-1 and J usage is TRBJ2-5, with D possibly being TRBD2 (5 bases). This CDR3 contains 18 residues. Germline V gene data show CDR1 as DFQATT and CDR2 as SNEGSKA (reference sequence). Trimming stripped 2 bases from V and 2 bases from J, with 24 bases between. CDR3: CSARKDSLENIMQETQYF. The CDR3 coding sequence is TGCAGTGCTAGAAAGGACTCCCTCGAAAATATAATGCAAGAGACCCAGTACTTC.

The table lists this clonotype with a few counts. V usage is TRBV20-1 and J usage is TRBJ1-2; D remains unclear. Trimming pared 3 bases from V and 3 bases from J, leaving 11 bases between. CDR1 is DFQATT, CDR2 SNEGSKA, per germline (reference sequence). The CDR3 has 13 residues. The CDR3 spells CSASKETHYGYTF. The CDR3 bases are TGCAGTGCTAGCAAGGAGACCCACTATGGCTACACCTTC.

This clonotype has ten or more counts. The chain has TRBV29-1 and TRBJ2-3, with TRBD1 as a possible D gene (6 bases). The CDR3 has 13 residues. CDR1 SQVTM and CDR2 ANQGSEA come from the germline V gene. CDR3: CSVRGRNTDTQYF. The CDR3 DNA is TGCAGTGTCAGGGGCAGAAACACAGATACGCAGTATTTT.

This clonotype occurred many times. The chain links TRBV12-3 or TRBV12-4 to TRBJ2-5; 10 bases map to TRBD1. CDR3 size: 14 residues. Trimming removed 6 bases from V and 1 base from J; junction bases left unmatched: 2. CDR3 in amino acids: CASRRTGGQETQYF. CDR3 DNA: TGTGCCAGCAGAAGGACAGGGGGCCAAGAGACCCAGTACTTC.

This clonotype showed up just a few times. The chain links TRBV12-3 or TRBV12-4 to TRBJ1-4; 8 nucleotides align to TRBD1. J was trimmed by 6 bases and V by 2 bases; bases with no gene match: 5. CDR3 length equals 15 residues. CDR3 DNA sequence: TGTGCCAGCAGTTTAAGTGGACAGGGCTATGAAAAACTGTTTTTT. Amino acid sequence: CASSLSGQGYEKLFF.